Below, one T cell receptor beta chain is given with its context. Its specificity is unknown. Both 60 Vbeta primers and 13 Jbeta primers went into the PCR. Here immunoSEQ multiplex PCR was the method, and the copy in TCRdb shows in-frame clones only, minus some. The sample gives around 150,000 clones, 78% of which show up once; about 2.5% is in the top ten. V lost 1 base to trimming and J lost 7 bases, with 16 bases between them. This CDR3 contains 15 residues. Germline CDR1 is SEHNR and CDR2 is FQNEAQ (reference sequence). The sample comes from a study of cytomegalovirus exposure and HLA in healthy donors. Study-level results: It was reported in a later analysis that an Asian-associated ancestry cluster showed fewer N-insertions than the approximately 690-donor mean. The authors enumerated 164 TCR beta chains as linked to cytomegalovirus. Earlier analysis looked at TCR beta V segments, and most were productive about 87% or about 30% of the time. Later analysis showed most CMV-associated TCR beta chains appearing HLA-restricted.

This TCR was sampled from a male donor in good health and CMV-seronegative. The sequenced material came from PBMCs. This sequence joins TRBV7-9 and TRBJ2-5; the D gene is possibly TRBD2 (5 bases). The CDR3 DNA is TGTGCCAGCAGCTTAGTCCCTAGCTCCGCGGTGACCCAGTACTTC. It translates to CASSLVPSSAVTQYF.